Below are 6 T cell receptor beta chains sequenced from a single sample in a study of molecular identifiers for immune sequencing clone quantification. TCRdb itself ran the PCR reads through MiXCR, one entry per CDR3 protein. The table records 490,000 or so distinct CDR3 sequences, under 30% of them present only once. Sequenced input: naive CD8+ T cells from blood, with Jurkat cell RNA spiked in. The subset is: FACS-sorted CD8+CD4-CCR7+CD45RA+ naive T cells. The source is a human donor in good health. Some libraries in this study had Jurkat cell RNA spiked in.

This clonotype was detected only a few times. The chain combines TRBV30 with TRBJ2-1; D is unresolved. This CDR3 is 15 amino acids long. Deletions cut 1 base from V and 0 bases from J, with 10 bases between. The germline CDR1 and CDR2 sequences are GTSNPN and SVGIG (reference sequence). Here the CDR3 DNA reads TGTGCCTGGAGTGAGGGTACGAGCTCCTACAATGAGCAGTTCTTC. Protein sequence: CAWSEGTSSYNEQFF.

The V call is TRBV2, the J call TRBJ2-7, with a possible D match to TRBD1 (5 bases). Germline V CDR1 and CDR2: SNHLY, FYNNEI. Trimming removed 6 bases from V and 2 bases from J, with 17 bases in between. This CDR3 is 15 amino acids long. The chain's CDR3 is CASRDPNRGPYEQYF. CDR3 in DNA: TGTGCCAGCAGGGATCCCAATAGGGGCCCCTACGAGCAGTACTTC. Supplemented by reference TRBV2 and TRBJ2-7, the full variable domain reads EPEVTQTPSHQVTQMGQEVILRCVPISNHLYFYWYRQILGQKVEFLVSFYNNEISEKSEIFDDQFSVERPDGSNFTLKIRSTKLEDSAMYFCASRDPNRGPYEQYFGPGTRLTVT.

This clonotype appeared a few times. This chain uses TRBV19 with TRBJ1-1; 8 bases line up with TRBD1. Trimming removed 5 bases from V and 1 base from J; junction bases left unmatched: 6. Germline V gene sequence: CDR1 LNHDA, CDR2 SQIVND (reference sequence). This CDR3 is 15 amino acids long. The CDR3 DNA is TGTGCCAGTAGTGCCCAGGGGGCAGGGAACACTGAAGCTTTCTTT. It yields the protein CASSAQGAGNTEAFF.

Only a few counts were recorded for this clonotype. The chain combines TRBV4-1 with TRBJ1-1; weak D call: TRBD1 (5 bases). Trimming cost V 4 bases and J 2 bases, with 11 bases left between them. CDR3 length: 14 residues. Germline values: CDR1 MGHRA, CDR2 YSYEKL. CDR3 region: CASSPRQLNTEAFF. The CDR3 bases are TGCGCCAGCAGCCCCCGACAGTTAAACACTGAAGCTTTCTTT.

The gene calls are TRBV6-5 and TRBJ2-7; weak D call: TRBD2 (6 bases). V lost 2 bases to trimming and J lost 2 bases, with 7 bases between them. This CDR3 spans 13 amino acids. In germline, CDR1 is MNHEY, CDR2 SVGAGI. CDR3 residues: CASSYGEAYEQYF. The CDR3, as DNA: TGTGCCAGCAGTTACGGGGAGGCCTACGAGCAGTACTTC.

This sequence joins TRBV12-3 or TRBV12-4 and TRBJ1-5; tentative D call: TRBD1 (5 bases). The CDR3 is 15 amino acids. Between the trimmed V and J ends, which lost 6 bases and 2 bases, there was a span of 14 bases. The CDR3 is CASSSDGGGNQPQHF. The CDR3 bases are TGTGCCAGCAGCTCGGACGGAGGGGGCAATCAGCCCCAGCATTTT.